This paragraph covers one T cell receptor (beta chain) sequence. This entry belongs to a study of blood T cells in healthy people across ages. The CDR3 has 13 residues. The V and J ends lost 8 bases and 4 bases, in that order; junction bases with no gene match: 3. Next came a second PCR, run for about 7 to 12 cycles, which used a sample-barcoded 5' primer along with a J-beta primer mix. Each of the cDNA molecules was tagged by a template-switch adaptor with 12 random nucleotides. A single record per CDR3 protein comes from TCRdb applying MiXCR to the 5' RACE reads. The sample lists 780,000 or so distinct CDR3 sequences; about 55% were seen once.

The sequence came from a man aged 80 or over in good health. This chain uses TRBV12-3 or TRBV12-4 with TRBJ1-5; 9 bases map to TRBD1. The material sequenced was blood. CDR3 region: CASDRGFNQPQHF. CDR3 DNA: TGTGCCAGCGACAGGGGGTTTAATCAGCCCCAGCATTTT.